These 21 T cell receptor beta chains originate from one sample sequenced in a study of type 1 regulatory T cells. TCRdb called the reads again in MiXCR, with one record for every CDR3 protein. The sample contains over 90,000 distinct CDR3 sequences, roughly 31% of which appear only once. Sequencing was performed on CD4+ T cells, either the whole sample or a sorted fraction (not recorded which). These receptors originate from a human donor in good health.

The chain is built from TRBV20-1 and TRBJ2-2, with 8 bases matching TRBD2. There are 16 residues in the CDR3. The germline CDR1 and CDR2 sequences are DFQATT and SNEGSKA (reference sequence). The ends lost 6 bases at V and 5 bases at J; junction bases unmatched: 14. CDR3 in DNA: TGCAGTGCACCCGCGGGGAGCGGGAGATATACCGGGGAGCTGTTTTTT. This codes for CSAPAGSGRYTGELFF.

A word on this clonotype: A much bigger clone sits one base away, suggesting this may be a read error. The chain is built from TRBV5-1 and TRBJ2-2, with D possibly being TRBD1 (7 bases). This CDR3 comprises 15 residues. Germline V gene sequence: CDR1 SGHRS, CDR2 YFSETQ. CDR3 loop: CASSLYQGGTRELFF. CDR3 DNA sequence: TGCGCCAGCAGCTTGTACCAGGGGGGCACCAGGGAGCTGTTTTTT.

The rearrangement uses TRBV12-5 and TRBJ1-2; a weak D match, TRBD1 (6 bases). The CDR3 sequence is 15 residues long. Germline V CDR1 and CDR2: LGHNT, FRNRAP. V lost 6 bases and J 7 bases, leaving 21 bases between the germline ends. CDR3 bases: TGTGCTAGTGGCGCCTACACGGGGGGCTGGCCTGGCTACACCTTC. This codes for CASGAYTGGWPGYTF.

Remarks on this clonotype: At one boundary the junction diverges from the germline segment, which might be a read error. The chain employs TRBV7-3 and TRBJ2-2; D uncertain. The CDR3 consists of 14 residues. Per the germline V gene, CDR1 is SGHTA and CDR2 is FQGTGA. CDR3 DNA sequence: TGTGTCAGCAGCTTAAGCAGCAACACCGGGGAGCTGTTTTTT. Protein sequence: CVSSLSSNTGELFF.

This clonotype was seen more than once but under ten times. The rearrangement uses TRBV5-5 and TRBJ2-7; no clear D gene. Trimming removed 1 base at V and 3 bases at J, with 14 bases between. CDR1 and CDR2 (germline): SGHKS, YYEKEE (reference sequence). The CDR3 extends over 15 amino acids. DNA for the CDR3: TGTGCCAGCAGCTTGACTCGTGTTATCGACTACGAGCAGTACTTC. The encoded protein is CASSLTRVIDYEQYF.

This clonotype was found a few times. This chain uses TRBV7-2 with TRBJ1-4; 8 positions match TRBD1. Per germline, CDR1 SGHTA and CDR2 FQGNSA. This CDR3 region has 14 residues. V dropped 6 bases and J dropped 6; count of bases not matched to a gene: 6. The CDR3, as DNA: TGTGCCAGCAGGCTACAGGGGGGCGATGAAAAACTGTTTTTT. This translates into CASRLQGGDEKLFF.

V is TRBV4-3 and J is TRBJ2-1; the D gene could be TRBD1 or TRBD2 (5 bases each). V shed 1 base and J shed 9 bases, with 10 bases lying between them. Germline lookup yields CDR1 LGHNA and CDR2 YSLEER. The CDR3 extends over 13 amino acids. CDR3 residues: CASSQVLGAEQFF. The CDR3, as DNA: TGCGCCAGCAGCCAAGTTCTCGGGGCTGAGCAGTTCTTC.

J is TRBJ2-7 and V is TRBV6-5, with 9 nucleotides matching TRBD1. CDR1 MNHEY and CDR2 SVGAGI come from the germline V gene. This CDR3 contains 14 residues. J was trimmed by 1 base and V by 6 bases; bases with no gene match: 4. For the CDR3, the DNA is TGTGCCAGCAGAAACGGACAGGGGTCCTACGAGCAGTACTTC. Protein: CASRNGQGSYEQYF.

There are a few counts of this clonotype. The V call is TRBV29-1, the J call TRBJ1-6; D possibly corresponds to TRBD1 (5 bases). This CDR3 region has 14 residues. The ends were cut back, 4 bases at V and 0 bases at J, with 7 bases in the middle. The germline V gene encodes CDR1 SQVTM and CDR2 ANQGSEA. CDR3 sequence reads: CSVGGDSYNSPLHF. The DNA of the CDR3 is TGCAGCGTTGGAGGGGACTCCTATAATTCACCCCTCCACTTT.

The CDR3 spells CASSPGMTSDQETQYF. The CDR3, as DNA: TGTGCCAGCAGCCCCGGTATGACTAGCGACCAAGAGACCCAGTACTTC. This chain links TRBV3-1 with TRBJ2-5, with 8 bases that match TRBD2. The germline CDR1 and CDR2 sequences are LGHDT and YNNKEL (reference sequence). V shed 4 bases and J 0 bases; nucleotides not matched to a gene: 7. The CDR3 loop spans 16 amino acids.

The chain recombines TRBV7-2 with TRBJ1-3; no definite D call. Deletions cut 5 bases from V and 0 bases from J, with 11 bases between. There are 15 residues in the CDR3. Germline V gene sequence: CDR1 SGHTA, CDR2 FQGNSA. The CDR3: CASSPDVASGNTIYF. The CDR3 DNA reads TGTGCCAGCAGCCCTGACGTAGCCTCTGGAAACACCATATATTTT.

The gene calls are TRBV12-3 or TRBV12-4 and TRBJ2-3, with 7 bases lining up with TRBD1. The CDR3 extends over 15 amino acids. The V and J ends lost 6 bases and 5 bases, in that order; junction bases with no gene match: 11. The CDR3 protein is CASSPSTPGGDTQYF. The CDR3 DNA reads as TGTGCCAGCAGCCCCTCCACTCCAGGGGGAGATACGCAGTATTTT.

The chain combines TRBV5-1 with TRBJ2-1; no clear D. Germline lookup yields CDR1 SGHRS and CDR2 YFSETQ. Trimming took off 0 bases at V and 0 bases at J, with 22 bases between the two ends. The CDR3 sequence is 20 residues long. The CDR3 region is CASSLGPLLSQFHSYNEQFF. DNA of the CDR3: TGCGCCAGCAGCTTGGGACCTCTTCTGTCCCAATTTCACTCCTACAATGAGCAGTTCTTC.

Only one count was recorded for this clonotype. The V gene is TRBV10-3, the J gene TRBJ2-1; TRBD2 aligns across 13 bases. This CDR3 is built from 16 residues. Germline CDR1 reads ENHRY; CDR2 reads SYGVKD. The V gene end was trimmed by 2 bases and the J gene end by 6 bases; junction bases not matched to a gene: 4. The CDR3 sequence: CAISEPTSGRTNEQFF. The CDR3 nucleotides are TGTGCCATCAGTGAGCCGACTAGCGGGAGGACCAATGAGCAGTTCTTC.

The V and J genes are TRBV30 and TRBJ2-1, with D unresolved. V shed 2 bases and J shed 4 bases, with 15 bases lying between them. The CDR3 has 15 residues. CDR1 is GTSNPN, CDR2 SVGIG, per germline (reference sequence). For the CDR3, the DNA is TGTGCCTGGAGTTCTGGGCAGCCGGGTTACAATGAGCAGTTCTTC. This codes for CAWSSGQPGYNEQFF.

This clonotype was picked up a small number of times. This chain uses TRBV20-1 with TRBJ2-5, with D perhaps TRBD1 (6 bases). Looked up from germline, CDR1 is DFQATT and CDR2 is SNEGSKA (reference sequence). The CDR3 is 13 residues long. Trimming removed 4 bases at V and 3 bases at J, with 12 bases between. The CDR3 bases are TGCAGTGCTACGGGACACCACAAAGAGACCCAGTACTTC. Encoded protein: CSATGHHKETQYF.

The J gene is TRBJ2-5, the V gene TRBV27; TRBD2 matches 10 bases. Germline CDR1 and CDR2: MNHEY and SMNVEV (reference sequence). The CDR3 has 15 amino acids. Trimming removed 5 bases from V and 6 bases from J; junction bases left unmatched: 9. The CDR3 DNA follows: TGTGCCAGCAGTCCAAAGCGGGAGGGCCGGAAGACCCAGTACTTC. Its translation is CASSPKREGRKTQYF.

V usage is TRBV7-2 and J usage is TRBJ2-7; possibly TRBD1 or TRBD2 for D (6 bases each). V gave up 2 bases and J gave up 5 bases, with 13 bases separating them. This CDR3 is 14 amino acids long. Germline CDR1 reads SGHTA; CDR2 reads FQGNSA. The DNA of the CDR3 is TGTGCCAGCAGCTTATCGGGGGCTTTGAACGAGCAGTACTTC. Translating it yields CASSLSGALNEQYF.

V usage is TRBV7-2 and J usage is TRBJ2-7; 10 bases match TRBD2. Germline V gene data show CDR1 as SGHTA and CDR2 as FQGNSA. V dropped 1 base and J dropped 3; count of bases not matched to a gene: 6. CDR3 length equals 16 residues. The DNA for the CDR3 is TGTGCCAGCAGCTTAGGTCCTAGCGGGAGCCTCTACGAGCAGTACTTC. It codes for CASSLGPSGSLYEQYF. Using reference TRBV7-2 and TRBJ2-7 for the parts outside the CDR3, the full variable domain is GAGVSQSPSNKVTEKGKDVELRCDPISGHTALYWYRQSLGQGLEFLIYFQGNSAPDKSGLPSDRFSAERTGGSVSTLTIQRTQQEDSAVYLCASSLGPSGSLYEQYFGPGTRLTVT.

In its sample, this clonotype was seen a few times. The chain has TRBV10-3 and TRBJ2-7; possibly TRBD1 or TRBD2 for D (5 bases each). CDR1 and CDR2 (germline): ENHRY, SYGVKD. This CDR3 region has 12 residues. The V end lost 3 bases, the J end lost 6 bases, and 9 bases lay between the germline ends. CDR3 nucleotides: TGTGCCATCAGTGAAACGAGGGGCGAGCAGTACTTC. Translation gives CAISETRGEQYF.

Only a few counts were recorded for this clonotype. The chain uses TRBV9 and TRBJ2-1, with a weak D call TRBD1 (6 bases). Per the germline V gene, CDR1 is SGDLS and CDR2 is YYNGEE. This CDR3 contains 14 residues. V lost 0 bases, J lost 7 bases, and 11 bases lay in between. CDR3 residues: CASSVVQGWNEQFF. CDR3 coding DNA: TGTGCCAGCAGCGTAGTCCAGGGGTGGAATGAGCAGTTCTTC.